The 28 T cell receptor beta chains below all came from one sample that was sequenced in a study of read filtering for tumor transcriptome and immune sequencing. The library was built from around 0.4 ug RNA with molecular barcoded adaptors for alpha/delta and beta/gamma chains. TCRdb re-analysed the reads in MiXCR, keeping a single row per CDR3 protein. Of approximately 14,000 distinct CDR3 sequences listed, roughly 20% are singletons. The sample taken for sequencing was a population of CD138-negative cells sorted from bone marrow. The receptors here all came from a donor at least 40 years old with multiple myeloma.

A remark on this clonotype: An end of the junction differs from the germline gene, which may be a read error. The rearrangement joins TRBV4-1 to TRBJ2-7; D remains unclear. Per the germline V gene, CDR1 is MGHRA and CDR2 is YSYEKL. CDR3 length: 14 residues. CDR3 coding DNA: TGCGCCAGCAGCCAATATCTTGCTGCCTACGGGCAGTACTTC. It is translated as CASSQYLAAYGQYF.

This clonotype has a count of ten or more. The chain employs TRBV13 and TRBJ2-4; 8 bases agree with TRBD1. V was clipped by 5 bases and J by 5 bases; unmatched bases: 5. The CDR3 consists of 14 residues. CDR1 and CDR2 (germline): PRHDT, FYEKMQ (reference sequence). In nucleotides, the CDR3 is TGTGCCAGCAGCCGACGGGACAGGCAAAACATTCAGTACTTC. Its translation is CASSRRDRQNIQYF.

This clonotype was recorded at least ten times. The rearrangement joins TRBV7-2 to TRBJ2-5; the match to TRBD2 covers 9 bases. This CDR3 has 16 amino acids. Trimming took 1 base from V and 5 from J; bases not matched to a gene: 8. Germline V lookup: CDR1 SGHTA, CDR2 FQGNSA. The CDR3 nucleotides read TGTGCCAGCAGCTTAGGGCGCGGGACTAGCCGGGAGACCCAGTACTTC. It is translated as CASSLGRGTSRETQYF.

V is TRBV20-1 and J is TRBJ2-5, with D hard to call. V lost 0 bases, J lost 1 base, and 6 bases lay in between. This CDR3 region has 13 residues. CDR1 is DFQATT, CDR2 SNEGSKA, per germline (reference sequence). The CDR3 region is CSARDWPQETQYF. The CDR3 region has the DNA TGCAGTGCTAGAGATTGGCCCCAAGAGACCCAGTACTTC.

This clonotype was counted at least ten times. The J gene is TRBJ1-1, the V gene TRBV7-8; no clear D gene. CDR1 and CDR2 (germline): SGHVS, FQNEAQ. The CDR3 consists of 15 residues. Trimming removed 5 bases from V and 0 bases from J, with 13 bases in between. The CDR3 nucleotides read TGTGCCAGCAGCCCACTTGTCATGATGAACACTGAAGCTTTCTTT. It is translated as CASSPLVMMNTEAFF.

The chain is built from TRBV7-9 and TRBJ2-7, with D possibly being TRBD1 (6 bases). Per germline, CDR1 SEHNR and CDR2 FQNEAQ (reference sequence). The CDR3 is 15 amino acids. Trimming stripped 1 base from V and 0 bases from J, with 10 bases between. CDR3 sequence (DNA): TGTGCCAGCAGCTTAGAGACAGGAAGCTCCTACGAGCAGTACTTC. It yields the protein CASSLETGSSYEQYF.

This chain connects TRBV29-1 to TRBJ2-1, with D possibly TRBD2 on 5 matching bases. CDR1 is SQVTM, CDR2 ANQGSEA, per germline. The CDR3 covers 14 residues. Trimming pared 8 bases from V and 7 bases from J, leaving 21 bases between. The DNA of the CDR3 is TGCAGCTTCCGACGGGAATCGGGAAGAAATGAGCAGTTCTTC. This codes for CSFRRESGRNEQFF.

The sample holds many counts of this clonotype. The rearrangement uses TRBV11-3 and TRBJ2-7; a weak D match, TRBD2 (5 bases). Germline CDR1 is SGHNT and CDR2 is YENEEA. The CDR3 covers 14 residues. The germline V and J ends were trimmed by 4 bases and 7 bases, with 17 bases remaining between them. The CDR3 region is CASSSQVVRGEQYF. In DNA, the CDR3 is TGTGCCAGCAGCTCTCAGGTAGTTCGAGGGGAGCAGTACTTC.

At least ten counts were recorded for this clonotype. This sequence joins TRBV2 and TRBJ2-5; TRBD1 aligns across 8 bases. The CDR3 covers 14 residues. V was pared by 6 bases and J by 5 bases, with 8 bases of the junction left unmatched. Germline assignment: CDR1 SNHLY and CDR2 FYNNEI. The CDR3 loop is CASSDQGAGETQYF. CDR3 nucleotides: TGTGCCAGCAGCGATCAGGGGGCAGGGGAGACCCAGTACTTC.

There are many counts of this clonotype. The J gene is TRBJ2-6, the V gene TRBV7-3; a possible D gene is TRBD2 (6 bases). Trimming stripped 2 bases from V and 0 bases from J, with 14 bases between. This CDR3 has 18 residues. Germline loops: CDR1 SGHTA, CDR2 FQGTGA. As DNA, the CDR3 is TGTGCCAGCAGCTTACGCGGCGGAGGGAGCTCTGGGGCCAACGTCCTGACTTTC. The encoded protein is CASSLRGGGSSGANVLTF. Full variable domain (missing parts from reference TRBV7-3 and TRBJ2-6): GAGVSQTPSNKVTEKGKYVELRCDPISGHTALYWYRQSLGQGPEFLIYFQGTGAADDSGLPNDRFFAVRPEGSVSTLKIQRTERGDSAVYLCASSLRGGGSSGANVLTFGAGSRLTVL.

This clonotype was picked up a small number of times. The V gene is TRBV14, the J gene TRBJ2-2; D is undetermined. The CDR3 runs 17 residues. The V gene's germline CDR1 is SGHDN and CDR2 FVKESK. Deletions cut 4 bases from V and 4 bases from J, with 19 bases between. The CDR3 DNA sequence: TGTGCCAGCAGCCGCCTTATCTCCCAAAGGGTCACCGGGGAGCTGTTTTTT. Encoded protein: CASSRLISQRVTGELFF.

This clonotype was seen repeatedly, ten times or more. The genes are TRBV29-1 and TRBJ2-1; weak D call: TRBD2 (6 bases). Germline V gene sequence: CDR1 SQVTM, CDR2 ANQGSEA. With 7 bases removed from V and 5 bases from J, the gap between germline ends came to 18 bases. The CDR3 is 14 residues long. The CDR3 reads CSAGEAGTHNEQFF. DNA of the CDR3: TGCAGCGCGGGGGAGGCGGGGACTCACAATGAGCAGTTCTTC.

At least ten counts were recorded for this clonotype. The chain has TRBV29-1 and TRBJ2-7; TRBD2 matches at 7 bases. V shed 4 bases, J shed 2 bases, and the junction held 2 bases outside the gene matches. There are 12 residues in the CDR3. Germline lookup yields CDR1 SQVTM and CDR2 ANQGSEA. CDR3 residues: CSVGGGTYEQYF. The CDR3 DNA follows: TGCAGCGTTGGGGGGGGTACCTACGAGCAGTACTTC.

This chain's CDR3 is CASSSLRGTDTQYF. The CDR3 bases are TGCGCCAGCAGCTCACTGAGGGGGACAGATACGCAGTATTTT. V is TRBV5-1 and J is TRBJ2-3; a weak D match, TRBD1 (6 bases). From germline, CDR1 is SGHRS and CDR2 YFSETQ. This CDR3 contains 14 residues. V lost 3 bases and J 3 bases, leaving 11 bases between the germline ends.

This clonotype was counted ten times or more. The CDR3 spells CASSPGQGLANSYEQYF. CDR3 coding DNA: TGTGCCAGCAGCCCGGGACAGGGCCTTGCAAATTCCTACGAGCAGTACTTC. This chain joins TRBV28 and TRBJ2-7; 9 nucleotides align to TRBD1. The CDR3 covers 17 residues. V dropped 6 bases and J dropped 1; count of bases not matched to a gene: 13. CDR1 is MDHEN, CDR2 SYDVKM, per germline.

The chain carries TRBV4-2 and TRBJ2-5; TRBD2 matches 10 bases. V shed 1 base, J shed 2 bases, and the junction held 1 base outside the gene matches. The length of the CDR3 is 15 residues. Germline V CDR1 and CDR2: LGHNA, YNFKEQ. The CDR3 reads CASSQGTSGQETQYF. CDR3 coding DNA: TGTGCCAGCAGCCAAGGGACTAGCGGTCAAGAGACCCAGTACTTC.

Only a few counts were recorded for this clonotype. This chain joins TRBV7-2 and TRBJ2-3; the match to TRBD1 covers 7 bases. V trimming: 5 bases; J trimming: 5 bases; junction bases outside the gene matches: 7. Germline assignment: CDR1 SGHTA and CDR2 FQGNSA. CDR3 length: 14 residues. The DNA for the CDR3 is TGTGCCAGCAGCCCTAGACAGGGAATAGATACGCAGTATTTT. Translating gives CASSPRQGIDTQYF.

On this clonotype: This may be a read error, as it is one base from a much larger clone. The chain links TRBV20-1 to TRBJ2-1, with TRBD1 identical over 7 bases. V lost 3 bases and J lost 5; bases outside the gene matches: 13. The CDR3 runs 16 residues. The germline V gene has CDR1 DFQATT and CDR2 SNEGSKA (reference sequence). In DNA form, the CDR3 reads TGCAGTGCTAGGCCGGGACAGACTCCCCCCCACAATGAGCAGTTCTTC. Translating it yields CSARPGQTPPHNEQFF.

This chain joins TRBV6-2 or TRBV6-3 and TRBJ2-2, with 10 positions matching TRBD1. V shed 2 bases and J 0 bases; nucleotides not matched to a gene: 0. Germline V CDR1 and CDR2: MNHEY, SVGEGT. The CDR3 covers 16 residues. CDR3 in amino acids: CASSYGTGANTGELFF. DNA of the CDR3: TGTGCCAGCAGTTACGGGACAGGGGCGAACACCGGGGAGCTGTTTTTT.

This clonotype occurred a few times. The V and J genes are TRBV20-1 and TRBJ2-7, with TRBD1 matching over 9 bases. Germline loops: CDR1 DFQATT, CDR2 SNEGSKA (reference sequence). The CDR3 loop spans 13 amino acids. V shed 3 bases, J shed 3 bases, and the junction held 3 bases outside the gene matches. CDR3 bases: TGCAGTGCTAGTCGGGGACAGGGCTACGAGCAGTACTTC. Protein: CSASRGQGYEQYF.

This clonotype was seen at least ten times. The V gene is TRBV15, the J gene TRBJ2-3; D is undetermined. The CDR3 loop spans 15 amino acids. The germline gives CDR1 LNHNV, CDR2 YYDKDF (reference sequence). V was pared by 0 bases and J by 6 bases, with 13 bases between. The chain's CDR3 is CATSRDTESWDTQYF. The CDR3 DNA follows: TGTGCCACCAGCAGAGACACGGAGAGTTGGGATACGCAGTATTTT.

In regard to this clonotype: The CDR3 end shows no conserved phenylalanine or tryptophan, and so a read error is likely. The V gene is TRBV7-2, the J gene TRBJ2-3, with 8 bases fitting TRBD1. Germline V gene data show CDR1 as SGHTA and CDR2 as FQGNSA. V lost 7 bases to trimming and J lost 3 bases; unmatched junction nucleotides: 9. This CDR3 region has 15 residues. CDR3 amino acids: CASKPGQGWTDTQYL. As DNA, the CDR3 is TGTGCCAGCAAACCAGGACAGGGATGGACAGATACGCAGTATTTG.

The sample holds a few counts of this clonotype. The chain joins TRBV6-2 or TRBV6-3 to TRBJ1-2; D unresolved. The CDR3 covers 13 residues. CDR1 MNHEY and CDR2 SVGEGT come from the germline V gene. V lost 4 bases and J 8 bases, leaving 14 bases between the germline ends. CDR3 sequence reads: CASSSRTYAGYTF. The CDR3 DNA reads TGTGCCAGCAGTTCCCGGACGTACGCCGGCTACACCTTC.

As regards this clonotype: The conserved final phenylalanine or tryptophan is absent from the CDR3, which likely points to a read error. The rearrangement uses TRBV27 and TRBJ2-1; D possibly corresponds to TRBD2 (5 bases). Per the germline V gene, CDR1 is MNHEY and CDR2 is SMNVEV (reference sequence). With 3 bases removed from V and 0 bases from J, the gap between germline ends came to 12 bases. This CDR3 is 16 amino acids long. The CDR3, as DNA: TGTGCCAGCAGTTTCAGAGGGCTAGTCTCCTACAATGAGCAGTTCTCC. Its translation is CASSFRGLVSYNEQFS.

This clonotype occurred a few times. This chain uses TRBV12-3 or TRBV12-4 with TRBJ1-5, with D perhaps TRBD1 (5 bases). V was pared by 2 bases and J by 5 bases, with 7 bases between. The CDR3 runs to 13 residues. In DNA, the CDR3 is TGTGCCAGCAGTTTATGGGGGGATCAGCCCCAGCATTTT. Its protein product is CASSLWGDQPQHF.

This clonotype was observed at least ten times. The chain couples TRBV11-2 to TRBJ2-1, with D perhaps matching TRBD1 or TRBD2 (5 bases each). The CDR3 runs 15 residues. Germline V CDR1 and CDR2: SGHAT, FQNNGV. Trimming removed 1 base from V and 6 bases from J, with 13 bases in between. The CDR3 protein is CASSLVWDGGNEQFF. The CDR3 nucleotides are TGTGCCAGCAGCTTAGTGTGGGATGGGGGCAATGAGCAGTTCTTC.

This clonotype was seen many times. CDR3 sequence: CASSFSGTEIYNEQFF. The CDR3 nucleotides are TGTGCCAGCAGCTTCTCCGGGACAGAGATCTACAATGAGCAGTTCTTC. This chain joins TRBV7-2 and TRBJ2-1, with TRBD1 matching over 7 bases. In germline, CDR1 is SGHTA, CDR2 FQGNSA. V lost 3 bases to trimming and J lost 3 bases; unmatched junction nucleotides: 8. This CDR3 is 16 amino acids long.

V and J are TRBV5-1 and TRBJ2-5, with D unresolved. This CDR3 is 15 amino acids long. Germline lookup yields CDR1 SGHRS and CDR2 YFSETQ. V lost 0 bases to trimming and J lost 7 bases, with 16 bases between them. The CDR3 reads CASSLGQEISGTQYF. The CDR3 nucleotides read TGCGCCAGCAGCTTGGGGCAGGAGATATCCGGGACCCAGTACTTC.